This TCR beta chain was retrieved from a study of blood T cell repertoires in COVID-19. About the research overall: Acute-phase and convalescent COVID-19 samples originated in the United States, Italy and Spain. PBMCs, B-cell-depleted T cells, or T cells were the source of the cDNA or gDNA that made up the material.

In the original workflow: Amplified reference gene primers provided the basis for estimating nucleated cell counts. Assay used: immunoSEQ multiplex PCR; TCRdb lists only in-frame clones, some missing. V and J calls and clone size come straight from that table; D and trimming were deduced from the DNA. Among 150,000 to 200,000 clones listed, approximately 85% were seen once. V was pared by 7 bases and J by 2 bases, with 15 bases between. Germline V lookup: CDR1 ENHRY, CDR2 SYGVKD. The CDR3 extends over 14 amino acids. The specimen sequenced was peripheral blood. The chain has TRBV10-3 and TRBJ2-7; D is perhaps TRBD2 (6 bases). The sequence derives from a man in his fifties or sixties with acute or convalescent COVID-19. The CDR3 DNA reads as TGTGCCATCAACCCAGGGACTCTTACCTACGAGCAGTACTTC. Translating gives CAINPGTLTYEQYF.